This T cell receptor (beta chain) was identified in a study of shared clonotypes between healthy human individuals. Regarding the study as a whole: The study's rarefaction showed incomplete sorted-subset sequencing despite large depth. Generation of non-shared clonotypes was less probable than generation of clonotypes shared by all four donors.

There were only Caucasian adults among the donors, and all lived in Nashville, Tennessee. V was trimmed by 5 bases and J by 0 bases, leaving 10 bases between them. CDR1 is MNHEY and CDR2 is SMNVEV in the germline V gene (reference sequence). The CDR3 is 14 residues long. Points on this clone: Its antigen is not identified.

The protocol was immunoSEQ multiplex PCR, while the TCRdb copy is restricted to in-frame clones and leaves out a portion. The table shows approximately 1,500,000 clones, with about 98% occurring only once. The chain recombines TRBV27 with TRBJ2-5; possibly TRBD1 for D (6 bases). The TCR sequence derives from a man aged 25-40 years in good health. The source material was naive CD4+ T cells sorted from blood. The subset: CD45RA+ positively selected. CDR3 in amino acids: CASSNDRYQETQYF. DNA for the CDR3: TGTGCCAGCAGTAACGACAGGTACCAAGAGACCCAGTACTTC.